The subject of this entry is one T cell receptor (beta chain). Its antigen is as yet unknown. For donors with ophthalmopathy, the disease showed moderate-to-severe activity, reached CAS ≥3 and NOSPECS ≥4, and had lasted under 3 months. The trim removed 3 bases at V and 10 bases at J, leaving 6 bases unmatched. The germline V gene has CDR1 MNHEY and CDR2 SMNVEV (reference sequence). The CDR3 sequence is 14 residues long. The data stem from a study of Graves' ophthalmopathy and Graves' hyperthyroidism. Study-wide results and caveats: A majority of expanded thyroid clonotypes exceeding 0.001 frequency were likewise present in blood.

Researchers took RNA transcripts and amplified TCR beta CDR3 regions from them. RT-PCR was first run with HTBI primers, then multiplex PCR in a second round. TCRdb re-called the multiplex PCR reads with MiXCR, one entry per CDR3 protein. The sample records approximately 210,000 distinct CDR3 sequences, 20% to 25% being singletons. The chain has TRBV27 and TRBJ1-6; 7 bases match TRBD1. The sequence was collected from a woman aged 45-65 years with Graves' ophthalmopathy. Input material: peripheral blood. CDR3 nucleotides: TGTGCCAGCAGTTTGAAAGGGGGCGACTCACCCCTCCACTTT. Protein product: CASSLKGGDSPLHF.